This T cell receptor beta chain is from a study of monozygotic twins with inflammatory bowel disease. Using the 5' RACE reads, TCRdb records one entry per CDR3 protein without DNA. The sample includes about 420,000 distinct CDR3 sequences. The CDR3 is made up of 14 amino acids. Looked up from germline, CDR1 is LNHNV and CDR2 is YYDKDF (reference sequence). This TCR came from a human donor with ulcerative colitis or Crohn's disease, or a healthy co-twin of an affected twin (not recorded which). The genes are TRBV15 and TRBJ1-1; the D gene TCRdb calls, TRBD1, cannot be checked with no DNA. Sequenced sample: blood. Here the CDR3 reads CATSRHTGGTEAFF.